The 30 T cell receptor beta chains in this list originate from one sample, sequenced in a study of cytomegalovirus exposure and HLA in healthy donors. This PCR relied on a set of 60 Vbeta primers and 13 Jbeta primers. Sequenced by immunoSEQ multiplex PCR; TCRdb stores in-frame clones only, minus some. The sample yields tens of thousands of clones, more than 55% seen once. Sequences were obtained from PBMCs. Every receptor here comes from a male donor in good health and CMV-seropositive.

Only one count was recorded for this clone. DNA of the CDR3: TGTGCCAGAAGCCTTTTCCGGCTAGCGGGAGGGAGGGACGGGGAGCTGTTTTTT. This sequence encodes CARSLFRLAGGRDGELFF. The chain carries TRBV5-3 and TRBJ2-2; 12 nucleotides match TRBD2. TRBV5-3 carries the ORF label, with uncertain function. With V trimmed by 4 bases and J by 7 bases, 14 bases remained unmatched. CDR3 length equals 18 residues.

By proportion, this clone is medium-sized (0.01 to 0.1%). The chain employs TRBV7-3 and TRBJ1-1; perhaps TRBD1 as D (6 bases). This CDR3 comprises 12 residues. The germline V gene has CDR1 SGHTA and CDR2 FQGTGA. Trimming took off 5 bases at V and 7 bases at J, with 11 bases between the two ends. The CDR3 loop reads CASSKTGVEAFF. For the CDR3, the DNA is TGTGCCAGCAGCAAGACAGGAGTTGAAGCTTTCTTT.

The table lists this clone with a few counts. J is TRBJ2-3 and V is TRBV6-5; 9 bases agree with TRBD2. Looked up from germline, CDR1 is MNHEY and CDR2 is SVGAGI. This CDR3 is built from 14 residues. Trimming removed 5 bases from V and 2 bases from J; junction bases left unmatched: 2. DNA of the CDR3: TGTGCCAGCAGTGGCGGGGGGGCCACAGATACGCAGTATTTT. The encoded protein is CASSGGGATDTQYF.

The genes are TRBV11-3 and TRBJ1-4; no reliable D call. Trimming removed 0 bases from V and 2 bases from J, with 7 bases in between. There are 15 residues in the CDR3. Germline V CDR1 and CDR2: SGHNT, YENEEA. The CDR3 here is CASSLDAGTNEKLFF. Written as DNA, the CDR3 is TGTGCCAGCAGCTTAGACGCGGGGACTAATGAAAAACTGTTTTTT.

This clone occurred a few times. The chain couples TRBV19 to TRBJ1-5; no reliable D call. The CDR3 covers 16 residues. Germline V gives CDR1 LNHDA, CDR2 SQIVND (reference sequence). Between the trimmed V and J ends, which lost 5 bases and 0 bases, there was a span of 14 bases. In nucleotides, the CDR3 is TGTGCCAGTAGTGCGGAGGGCGAATATAGCAATCAGCCCCAGCATTTT. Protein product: CASSAEGEYSNQPQHF.

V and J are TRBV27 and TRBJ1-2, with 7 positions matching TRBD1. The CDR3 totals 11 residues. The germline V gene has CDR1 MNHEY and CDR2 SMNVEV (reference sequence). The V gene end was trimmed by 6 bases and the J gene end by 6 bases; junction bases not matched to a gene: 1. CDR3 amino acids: CASRQGHGYTF. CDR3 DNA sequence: TGTGCCAGCAGACAGGGGCATGGCTACACCTTC.

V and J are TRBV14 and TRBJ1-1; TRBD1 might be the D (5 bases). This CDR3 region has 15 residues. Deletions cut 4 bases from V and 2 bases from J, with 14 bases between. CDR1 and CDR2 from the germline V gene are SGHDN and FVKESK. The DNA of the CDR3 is TGTGCCAGCAGCCTAACGACAGTTTTTAACACTGAAGCTTTCTTT. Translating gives CASSLTTVFNTEAFF.

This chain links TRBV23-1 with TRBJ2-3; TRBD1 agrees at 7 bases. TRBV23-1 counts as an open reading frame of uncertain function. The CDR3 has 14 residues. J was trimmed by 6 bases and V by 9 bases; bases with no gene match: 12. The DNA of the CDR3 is TGCGCCAGTCCACAGGGGATTTCCTCTGATACGCAGTATTTT. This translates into CASPQGISSDTQYF.

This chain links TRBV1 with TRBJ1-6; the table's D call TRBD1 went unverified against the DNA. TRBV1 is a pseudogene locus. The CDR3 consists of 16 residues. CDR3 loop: CTSSQDFNREQSPLHF. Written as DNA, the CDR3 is TGCACCAGCAGCCAAGATTTTAACAGGGAACAGTCACCCCTCCACTTT.

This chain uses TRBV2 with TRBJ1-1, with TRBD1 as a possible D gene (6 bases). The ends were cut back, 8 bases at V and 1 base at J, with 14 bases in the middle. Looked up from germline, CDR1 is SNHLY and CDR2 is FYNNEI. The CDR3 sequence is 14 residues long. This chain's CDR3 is CASALGRGNTEAFF. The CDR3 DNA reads TGTGCCAGCGCCCTCGGCAGGGGGAACACTGAAGCTTTCTTT.

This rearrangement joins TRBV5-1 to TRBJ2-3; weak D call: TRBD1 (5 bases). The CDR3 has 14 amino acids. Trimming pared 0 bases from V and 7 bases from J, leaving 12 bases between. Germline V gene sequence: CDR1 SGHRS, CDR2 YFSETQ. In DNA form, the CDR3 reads TGCGCCAGCAGCTTGGATCTAGGGGCCAATACGCAGTATTTT. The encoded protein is CASSLDLGANTQYF.

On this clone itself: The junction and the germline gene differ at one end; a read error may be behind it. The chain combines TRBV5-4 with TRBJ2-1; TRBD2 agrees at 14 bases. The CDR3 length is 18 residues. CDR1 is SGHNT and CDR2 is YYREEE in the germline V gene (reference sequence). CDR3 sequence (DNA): TGTGCCATCAGCCCTGGGACTAGCGGGAGCGGGGGTTACAATGAGCAGTTCTTC. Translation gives CAISPGTSGSGGYNEQFF. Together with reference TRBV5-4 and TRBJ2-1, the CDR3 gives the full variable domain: ETGVTQSPTHLIKTRGQQVTLRCSSQSGHNTVSWYQQALGQGPQFIFQYYREEENGRGNFPPRFSGLQFPNYSSELNVNALELDDSALYLCAISPGTSGSGGYNEQFFGPGTRLTVL.

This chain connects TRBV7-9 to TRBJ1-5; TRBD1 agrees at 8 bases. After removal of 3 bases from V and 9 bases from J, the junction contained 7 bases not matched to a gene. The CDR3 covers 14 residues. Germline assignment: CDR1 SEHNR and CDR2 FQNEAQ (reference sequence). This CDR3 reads CASSLTGAEGPQHF. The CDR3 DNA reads TGTGCCAGCAGCTTGACAGGGGCCGAAGGGCCCCAGCATTTT.

The CDR3 loop reads CASRGGGNQPQHF. The DNA of the CDR3 is TGTGCCAGCAGGGGGGGAGGGAATCAGCCCCAGCATTTT. The chain combines TRBV6-1 with TRBJ1-5; D is perhaps TRBD1 (5 bases). V lost 6 bases and J lost 4, with 10 bases in between. Germline values: CDR1 MNHNS, CDR2 SASEGT. CDR3 length: 13 residues.

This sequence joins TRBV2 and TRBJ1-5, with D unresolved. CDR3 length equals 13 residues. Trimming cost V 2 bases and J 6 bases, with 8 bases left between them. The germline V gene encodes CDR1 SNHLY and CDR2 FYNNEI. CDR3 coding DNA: TGTGCCAGCAGTGAATCCCGGGTTCAGCCCCAGCATTTT. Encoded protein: CASSESRVQPQHF.

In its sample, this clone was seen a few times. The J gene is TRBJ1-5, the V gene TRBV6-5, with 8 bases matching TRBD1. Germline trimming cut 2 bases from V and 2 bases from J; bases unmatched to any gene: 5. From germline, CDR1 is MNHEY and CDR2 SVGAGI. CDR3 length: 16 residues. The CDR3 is CASSYDRGPGNQPQHF. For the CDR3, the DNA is TGTGCCAGCAGTTACGACAGGGGTCCAGGCAATCAGCCCCAGCATTTT.

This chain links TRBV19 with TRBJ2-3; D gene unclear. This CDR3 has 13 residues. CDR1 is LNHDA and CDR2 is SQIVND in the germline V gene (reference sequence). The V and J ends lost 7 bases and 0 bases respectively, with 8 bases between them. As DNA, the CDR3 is TGTGCCAGTAATGGGCTTAGCACAGATACGCAGTATTTT. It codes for CASNGLSTDTQYF.

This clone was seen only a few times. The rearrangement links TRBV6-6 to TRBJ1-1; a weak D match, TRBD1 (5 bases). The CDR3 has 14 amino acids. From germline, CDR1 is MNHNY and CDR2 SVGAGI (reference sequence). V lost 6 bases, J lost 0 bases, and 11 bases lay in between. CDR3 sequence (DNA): TGTGCCAGCAGAGCCGGGACTATGAACACTGAAGCTTTCTTT. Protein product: CASRAGTMNTEAFF.

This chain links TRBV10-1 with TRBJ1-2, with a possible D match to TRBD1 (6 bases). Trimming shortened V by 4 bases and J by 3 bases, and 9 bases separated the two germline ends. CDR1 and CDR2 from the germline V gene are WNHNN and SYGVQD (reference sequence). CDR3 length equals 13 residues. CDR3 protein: CASSANRDYGYTF. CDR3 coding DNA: TGCGCCAGCAGTGCAAACAGGGACTATGGCTACACCTTC.

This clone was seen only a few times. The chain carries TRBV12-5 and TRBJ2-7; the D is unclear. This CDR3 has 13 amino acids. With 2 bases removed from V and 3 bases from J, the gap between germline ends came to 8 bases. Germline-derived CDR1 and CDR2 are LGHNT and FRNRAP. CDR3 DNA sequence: TGTGCTAGTGGTTTGCTCCGTCTCTACGAGCAGTACTTC. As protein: CASGLLRLYEQYF.

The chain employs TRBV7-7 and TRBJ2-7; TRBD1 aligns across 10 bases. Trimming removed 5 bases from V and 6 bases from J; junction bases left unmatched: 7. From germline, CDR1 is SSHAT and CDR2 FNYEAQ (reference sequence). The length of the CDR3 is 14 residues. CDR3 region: CASSPDRGLGEQYF. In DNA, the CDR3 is TGTGCCAGCAGCCCCGACAGGGGGCTGGGCGAGCAGTACTTC.

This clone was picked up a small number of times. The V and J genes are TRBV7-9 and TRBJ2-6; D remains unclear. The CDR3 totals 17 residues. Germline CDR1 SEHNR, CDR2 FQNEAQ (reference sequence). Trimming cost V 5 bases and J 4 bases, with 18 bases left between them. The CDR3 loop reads CASSKIGAARGANVLTF. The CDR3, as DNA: TGTGCCAGCAGCAAAATCGGCGCGGCGCGGGGGGCCAACGTCCTGACTTTC.

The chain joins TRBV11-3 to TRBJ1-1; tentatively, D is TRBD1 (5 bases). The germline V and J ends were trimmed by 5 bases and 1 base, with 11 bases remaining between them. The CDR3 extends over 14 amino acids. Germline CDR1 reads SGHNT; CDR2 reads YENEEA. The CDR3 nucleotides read TGTGCCAGCAGCCCACGGGGGGGGAACACTGAAGCTTTCTTT. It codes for CASSPRGGNTEAFF.

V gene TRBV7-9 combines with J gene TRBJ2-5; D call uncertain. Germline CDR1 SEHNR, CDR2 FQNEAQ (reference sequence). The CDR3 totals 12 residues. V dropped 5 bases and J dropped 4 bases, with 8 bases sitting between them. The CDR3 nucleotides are TGTGCCAGCAGCCGATCCAGAGAGACCCAGTACTTC. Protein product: CASSRSRETQYF.

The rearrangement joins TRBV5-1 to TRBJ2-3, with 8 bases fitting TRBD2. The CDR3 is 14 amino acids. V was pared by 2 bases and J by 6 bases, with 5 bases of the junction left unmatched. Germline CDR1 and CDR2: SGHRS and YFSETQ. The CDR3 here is CASSFGSGGDTQYF. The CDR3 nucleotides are TGCGCCAGCAGCTTCGGAAGCGGGGGTGATACGCAGTATTTT. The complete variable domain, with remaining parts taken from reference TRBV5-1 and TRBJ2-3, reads KAGVTQTPRYLIKTRGQQVTLSCSPISGHRSVSWYQQTPGQGLQFLFEYFSETQRNKGNFPGRFSGRQFSNSRSEMNVSTLELGDSALYLCASSFGSGGDTQYFGPGTRLTVL.

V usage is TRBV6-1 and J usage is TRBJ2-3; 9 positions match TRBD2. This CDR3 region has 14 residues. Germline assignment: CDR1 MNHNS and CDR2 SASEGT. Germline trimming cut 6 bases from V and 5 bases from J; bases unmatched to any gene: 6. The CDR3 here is CASRAGLAQDTQYF. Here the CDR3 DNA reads TGTGCCAGCAGGGCCGGACTAGCGCAAGATACGCAGTATTTT.

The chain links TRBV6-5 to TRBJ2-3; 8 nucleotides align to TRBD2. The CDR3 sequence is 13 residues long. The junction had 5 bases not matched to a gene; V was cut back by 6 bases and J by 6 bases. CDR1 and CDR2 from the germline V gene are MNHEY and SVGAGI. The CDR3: CASRPRGGDTQYF. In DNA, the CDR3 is TGTGCCAGCAGACCCCGGGGGGGTGATACGCAGTATTTT.

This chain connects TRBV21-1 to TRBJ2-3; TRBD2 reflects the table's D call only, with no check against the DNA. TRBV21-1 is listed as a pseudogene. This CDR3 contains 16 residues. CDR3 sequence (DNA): TGTGCCAGCAGCCCGGTAGGGGACTCTCGGCCAGATACGCAGTATTTT. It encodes CASSPVGDSRPDTQYF.

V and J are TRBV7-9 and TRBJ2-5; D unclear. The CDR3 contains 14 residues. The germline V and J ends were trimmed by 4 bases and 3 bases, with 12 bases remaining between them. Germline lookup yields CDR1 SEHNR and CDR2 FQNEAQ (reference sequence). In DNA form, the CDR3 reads TGTGCCAGCAGCTCAAACAGAGACGAAGAGACCCAGTACTTC. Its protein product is CASSSNRDEETQYF.

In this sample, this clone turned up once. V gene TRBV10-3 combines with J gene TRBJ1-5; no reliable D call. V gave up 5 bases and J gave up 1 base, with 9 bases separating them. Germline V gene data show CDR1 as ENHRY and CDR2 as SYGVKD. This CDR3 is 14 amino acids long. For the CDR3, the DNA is TGTGCCATCAGTCCCAGCGACAGCAATCAGCCCCAGCATTTT. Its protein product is CAISPSDSNQPQHF.